This T cell receptor beta chain emerged from a study of blood T cell repertoires in COVID-19. Trimming took 2 bases from V and 3 from J, leaving 5 bases between them. The CDR3 covers 13 residues. Germline V lookup: CDR1 KGHSH, CDR2 LQKENI. As originally analysed: It was from reference gene primer amplification that nucleated cell counts were estimated. Clones were sequenced by immunoSEQ multiplex PCR, and TCRdb holds only the in-frame ones, with some missing. For V, J and clone size, that table is used; D and trimming come from the DNA. There are around 290,000 clones in the sample; roughly 89% occur only once, and less than 2% lies in the top ten. Allocation to cohorts depended on clinical history reported by the participants. The sample holds one count of this clone. Other DNA sequences within the sample encode an identical CDR3.

This TCR was recovered from a woman aged 40 to 49 who had recovered from COVID-19. The chain employs TRBV18 and TRBJ1-5; D remains unclear. The specimen was PBMCs or T cells enriched from blood (not recorded which). This CDR3 is CASSPGLNQPQHF. DNA for the CDR3: TGTGCCAGCTCACCAGGACTCAATCAGCCCCAGCATTTT.